Described below is a single T cell receptor (beta chain) sequence and its context. Its antigen is as yet unknown. The sample originates from a study of cytotoxic CD8 clonotypes in ibrutinib-treated CLL. Study details: Partial responses totalled approximately 25 and complete responses 2; after median about six years, approximately 15 remained remitted and approximately twelve progressed. Samples showed on average about 260,000 productive templates and 80,000 to 100,000 productive rearrangements. The study, taken as a whole, reports: Samples were collected at differing times from sustained-remission and progressing patients. Clonality at baseline surpassed age-matched healthy donors and tracked circulating CD8+ T-cell counts.

V was cut by 4 bases and J by 2 bases, with 12 bases left in between. Germline V gene sequence: CDR1 MDHEN, CDR2 SYDVKM. The CDR3 length is 14 residues. Repertoires were generated with immunoSEQ multiplex PCR, while TCRdb's copy carries only in-frame clones and drops some. Counted here are 45,000 to 70,000 clones, over 55% occurring once; the ten biggest clones make up roughly 21%. The sample consisted of PBMCs, taken after 24 months of ibrutinib treatment. The rearrangement uses TRBV28 and TRBJ2-7; possibly TRBD2 for D (5 bases). The sequence came from a human donor with chronic lymphocytic leukemia. Here the CDR3 reads CASSWRTGTYEQYF. DNA for the CDR3: TGTGCCAGCAGTTGGCGGACGGGGACCTACGAGCAGTACTTC.